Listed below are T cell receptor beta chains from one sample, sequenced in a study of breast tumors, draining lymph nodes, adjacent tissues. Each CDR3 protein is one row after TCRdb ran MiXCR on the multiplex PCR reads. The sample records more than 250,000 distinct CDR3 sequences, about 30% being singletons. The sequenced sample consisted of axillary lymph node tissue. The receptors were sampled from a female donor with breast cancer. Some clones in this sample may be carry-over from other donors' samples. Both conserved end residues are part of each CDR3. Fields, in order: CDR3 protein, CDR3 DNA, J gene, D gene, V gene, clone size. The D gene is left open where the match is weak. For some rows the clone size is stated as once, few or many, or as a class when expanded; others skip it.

CAWSPGGERGYTF TGTGCCTGGTCCCCCGGGGGGGAGAGGGGCTACACCTTC TRBJ1-2 NA TRBV30 few
CASSEPVGGSGTGELFF TGTGCCAGCAGTGAACCCGTTGGCGGGAGTGGCACCGGGGAGCTGTTTTTT TRBJ2-2 TRBD2 TRBV6-1 NA
CASTLKNEQFF TGTGCCAGCACCCTGAAAAATGAGCAGTTCTTC TRBJ2-1 NA TRBV2 many
CASSFAASGRSYNEQFF TGTGCCAGCAGCTTTGCGGCTAGCGGGAGGTCCTACAATGAGCAGTTCTTC TRBJ2-1 TRBD2 TRBV7-9 many
CASSMTRPTDTQYF TGCGCCAGCAGCATGACTAGACCCACAGATACGCAGTATTTT TRBJ2-3 NA TRBV4-1 NA
CASSPRGGTYDGYF TGTGCCAGCAGTCCCCGGGGAGGTACCTACGATGGGTACTTC TRBJ2-7 NA TRBV28 few
CAWSVGGGETQYF TGTGCCTGGAGTGTTGGGGGGGGAGAGACCCAGTACTTC TRBJ2-5 TRBD2 TRBV30 many
CASSDRAYEQYF TGTGCCAGCAGTGACCGAGCCTACGAGCAGTACTTC TRBJ2-7 NA TRBV25-1 many
CASSFWTGEEKLFF TGTGCCAGCAGCTTCTGGACAGGGGAAGAAAAACTGTTTTTT TRBJ1-4 TRBD1 TRBV7-9 many
CASSVKGGGEKLFF TGTGCCAGCAGCGTGAAAGGGGGTGGTGAAAAACTGTTTTTT TRBJ1-4 NA TRBV9 many
CAISGLPSYEQYF TGTGCCATCAGTGGACTGCCCTCCTACGAGCAGTACTTC TRBJ2-7 NA TRBV10-3 once
CASSRDRDVGPYEQYF TGCGCCAGCAGCCGCGACCGGGACGTAGGTCCCTACGAGCAGTACTTC TRBJ2-7 NA TRBV4-1 many
CASRGGAGKTSGANVLTF TGTGCCAGTAGGGGGGGAGCAGGGAAGACCTCTGGGGCCAACGTCCTGACTTTC TRBJ2-6 NA TRBV19 many
CSARDKGQGKYEQYF TGCAGTGCTAGAGATAAGGGACAGGGAAAATACGAGCAGTACTTC TRBJ2-7 TRBD1 TRBV20-1 many
CSARDLGQLLYGYTF TGCAGTGCTAGAGATTTAGGACAGCTCCTCTATGGCTACACCTTC TRBJ1-2 NA TRBV20-1 many
CSVRTGDYEAFF TGCAGCGTCCGGACTGGGGACTACGAAGCTTTCTTT TRBJ1-1 NA TRBV29-1 NA
CASSQVSGNQPQHF TGTGCCAGCAGCCAAGTTTCGGGCAATCAGCCCCAGCATTTT TRBJ1-5 NA TRBV3-1 few
CASSQDLGRSTQYF TGCGCCAGCAGCCAAGATCTGGGCCGAAGTACGCAGTATTTT TRBJ2-3 NA TRBV4-1 many
CSAFFILGKNIQYF TGCAGTGCTTTCTTCATTTTGGGCAAAAACATTCAGTACTTC TRBJ2-4 NA TRBV20-1 NA
CASSLTGLNEKLFF TGTGCCAGCAGCTTGACAGGGCTTAATGAAAAACTGTTTTTT TRBJ1-4 TRBD1 TRBV7-2 many
CASSPLVAASTDTQYF TGTGCCAGCAGCCCACTGGTAGCGGCTAGCACAGATACGCAGTATTTT TRBJ2-3 NA TRBV6-5 many
CASSKDIYGYTF TGTGCCAGCAGTAAGGACATCTATGGCTACACCTTC TRBJ1-2 NA TRBV10-2 NA
CASSVEGTGNTGELFF TGTGCCAGCAGCGTAGAGGGGACAGGGAACACCGGGGAGCTGTTTTTT TRBJ2-2 TRBD1 TRBV9 many
CASTARTSNEQFF TGCGCCAGCACTGCACGGACTAGCAATGAGCAGTTCTTC TRBJ2-1 TRBD2 TRBV10-2 many
CASSSTQGARELFF TGTGCCAGCAGCAGCACCCAGGGGGCAAGGGAGCTGTTTTTT TRBJ2-2 TRBD1 TRBV11-2 many
CASGLVTVGEAFF TGTGCTAGTGGTTTGGTAACTGTGGGTGAAGCTTTCTTT TRBJ1-1 NA TRBV12-5 NA
CSARPGRVTTPSYEQYF TGCAGTGCTAGGCCGGGCAGGGTCACCACCCCCTCCTACGAGCAGTACTTC TRBJ2-7 NA TRBV20-1 many
CASSFSGQAYNEQFF TGTGCCAGCAGTTTCTCGGGACAGGCCTACAATGAGCAGTTCTTC TRBJ2-1 TRBD1 TRBV12-3/TRBV12-4 many
CAWSSGRDHQPQHF TGTGCCTGGAGTTCCGGCAGGGATCATCAGCCCCAGCATTTT TRBJ1-5 NA TRBV30 many
CACSQDLRTGTDTQYF TGTGCCTGCAGCCAAGACTTGCGGACCGGCACAGATACGCAGTATTTT TRBJ2-3 NA TRBV5-6 NA
CASSVDPTGIQETQYF TGTGCCAGCAGCGTAGACCCAACCGGGATCCAAGAGACCCAGTACTTC TRBJ2-5 NA TRBV9 many
CSVVASLNTEAFF TGCAGCGTTGTGGCCAGTCTGAACACTGAAGCTTTCTTT TRBJ1-1 NA TRBV29-1 NA
CSVTGLRGYTF TGCAGTGTCACAGGGTTGCGCGGCTACACCTTC TRBJ1-2 NA TRBV20-1 many
CASSGTDRSTEAFF TGTGCCAGCAGTGGGACGGACAGGAGCACTGAAGCTTTCTTT TRBJ1-1 TRBD1 TRBV25-1 NA
CASSPGGQSTDTQYF TGTGCCAGCAGCCCAGGGGGACAAAGCACAGATACGCAGTATTTT TRBJ2-3 TRBD1 TRBV6-6 many
CAGSRGQRNQPQHF TGCGCCGGCAGCCGGGGACAGCGCAATCAGCCCCAGCATTTT TRBJ1-5 TRBD1 TRBV4-1 few
CASSIVGGRDYEQYF TGTGCCAGTAGTATAGTGGGGGGAAGAGACTACGAGCAGTACTTC TRBJ2-7 NA TRBV19 many
CAWSPDYNSPLHF TGTGCCTGGAGTCCGGACTATAATTCACCCCTCCACTTT TRBJ1-6 NA TRBV30 many
CSATRLAGQGTDTQYF TGCAGTGCAACCCGACTAGCGGGACAGGGGACGGATACGCAGTATTTT TRBJ2-3 NA TRBV20-1 once
CASSGGGDTQYF TGTGCCAGCAGCGGCGGTGGGGATACGCAGTATTTT TRBJ2-3 NA TRBV3-1 many
CANTLRRGSRNEQFF TGTGCCAACACACTCCGCAGGGGCTCGCGGAATGAGCAGTTCTTC TRBJ2-1 NA TRBV11-2 many